These T cell receptor beta chains were read from a single sample in a study of blood T cell repertoires in COVID-19. TCRdb's copy holds only in-frame clones and misses some; the assay was immunoSEQ multiplex PCR. In the table there are fewer than 300,000 clones, approximately 88% of which are singletons. The sequencing sample was made of peripheral blood. The receptors stem from a woman younger than 45 with acute or convalescent COVID-19. Each CDR3 is given with its conserved first and last residue. The order of the fields is V gene, J gene, clone size, D gene, CDR3 DNA, CDR3 protein. A D gene is named only where the DNA matches it firmly. Clone size is shown for a subset of rows, as once, few, many or a class of expanded clone.

TRBV4-3,TRBJ2-3,.,.,TGCGCCAGCAGCCAAGAGGCCCCTCTAGCTTACACAGATACGCAGTATTTT,CASSQEAPLAYTDTQYF
TRBV6-7,TRBJ1-6,.,TRBD1,TGTGCCAGCAGTTACCCCCCGGGACAGACCAATTCACCCCTCCACTTT,CASSYPPGQTNSPLHF
TRBV25-1,TRBJ2-2,.,.,TGTGCCAGCAGTTCCGGGACATTATACACCGGGGAGCTGTTTTTT,CASSSGTLYTGELFF
TRBV30,TRBJ2-7,.,.,TGTGCCTGGAAGGGATCGGGACAAGTCCACGAGCAGTACTTC,CAWKGSGQVHEQYF
TRBV6-2/TRBV6-3,TRBJ2-4,.,TRBD1,TGTGCCAGCACCCCTACCGGGACAGGAAGAAACATTCAGTACTTC,CASTPTGTGRNIQYF
TRBV5-8,TRBJ2-7,.,.,TGTGCCAGCAGCGTACAGGGTTGGGCGACCTACGAGCAGTACTTC,CASSVQGWATYEQYF
TRBV18,TRBJ2-7,.,TRBD2,TGTGCCAGCTCACCGATCAGGACTAGCCACTACGAGCAGTACTTC,CASSPIRTSHYEQYF
TRBV5-6,TRBJ1-1,.,.,TGTGCCAGCAGCTTGGTTCAAGCCTCCACTGAAGCTTTCTTT,CASSLVQASTEAFF
TRBV4-3,TRBJ2-7,few,TRBD2,TGCGCCAGCAGCCGACGACTAGCGGGAGAGGGAGGCCACGAGCAGTACTTC,CASSRRLAGEGGHEQYF
TRBV7-8,TRBJ1-5,.,.,TGTGCCAGCAGCTTAGAATCGACCAGGGGTAGACAGCCCCAGCATTTT,CASSLESTRGRQPQHF
TRBV18,TRBJ1-1,.,.,TGTGCCAGCTCATTCGGGACATTGACCGAAGCTTTCTTT,CASSFGTLTEAFF
TRBV6-5,TRBJ2-2,few,.,TGTGCCAGCAGTTACCTAGATTCCGGGGAGCTGTTTTTT,CASSYLDSGELFF
TRBV2,TRBJ1-5,.,.,TGTGCCAGCAGGGCCGGGAGTTATAGCAATCAGCCCCAGCATTTT,CASRAGSYSNQPQHF
TRBV28,TRBJ2-3,.,.,TGTGCCAGCAGTTTAGTAAGCGGCACAGATACGCAGTATTTT,CASSLVSGTDTQYF
TRBV10-2,TRBJ2-2,.,TRBD2,TGCGCCAGCAGTGATTCCCCACTAGCGGGAGGGCCCGGGGAGCTGTTTTTT,CASSDSPLAGGPGELFF
TRBV14,TRBJ2-1,once,.,TGTGCCAGCAGCCTTATAGGGGGTAAAAACAATGAGCAGTTCTTC,CASSLIGGKNNEQFF
TRBV7-8,TRBJ1-3,.,.,TGTGCCAGCAGCCGGGACACCGCTGGAAACACCATATATTTT,CASSRDTAGNTIYF
TRBV6-2/TRBV6-3,TRBJ2-1,.,TRBD2,TGTGCCAGCAGTTACAGGCCTAGCGGGAGGTCCCACAATGAGCAGTTCTTC,CASSYRPSGRSHNEQFF
TRBV28,TRBJ1-3,.,.,TGTGCCAGCAGTTCCCAGAGACTAACAGCTGGAAACACCATATATTTT,CASSSQRLTAGNTIYF
TRBV6-5,TRBJ2-2,once,TRBD1,TGTGCCAGCAGTTACCTAACTACAGGGGGCGGCGGGGAGCTGTTTTTT,CASSYLTTGGGGELFF
TRBV7-6,TRBJ1-2,.,TRBD1,TGTGCCAGCAGCTTAGTGGAGACAGGGCTTAGCTATGGCTACACCTTC,CASSLVETGLSYGYTF
TRBV6-6,TRBJ2-1,.,.,TGTGCCAGCAGTTACCTAGGCAATGAGCAGTTCTTC,CASSYLGNEQFF
TRBV18,TRBJ1-5,.,.,TGTGCCAGCTCACCAAAACATAGCAATCAGCCCCAGCATTTT,CASSPKHSNQPQHF
TRBV12-3/TRBV12-4,TRBJ2-7,once,.,TGTGCCAGCAGTTTTACAGGGTACTACGAGCAGTACTTC,CASSFTGYYEQYF
TRBV7-9,TRBJ2-3,.,TRBD1,TGTGCCAGCGGGACAGGGCTCTCAGATACGCAGTATTTT,CASGTGLSDTQYF
TRBV30,TRBJ1-2,.,.,TGTGCCTGGAATCAACCAGGGTTCTATGGCTACACCTTC,CAWNQPGFYGYTF
TRBV19,TRBJ2-1,.,TRBD2,TGTGCCAGTAGTATGACTAGCGGGATTCAAAATGAGCAGTTCTTC,CASSMTSGIQNEQFF
TRBV5-1,TRBJ1-6,.,TRBD1,TGCGCCAGCAGCTTGGACAGGGGCTCCCCTGCTATAGGGAATTCACCCCTCCACTTT,CASSLDRGSPAIGNSPLHF
TRBV4-1,TRBJ2-3,.,TRBD1,TGCGCCAGCAGCCAAGTAGGGACAGGACGCACAGATACGCAGTATTTT,CASSQVGTGRTDTQYF
TRBV7-9,TRBJ1-5,.,TRBD1,TGTGCCAGCAGCTTAGGAACCGGGACAGGGGGCAATCAGCCCCAGCATTTT,CASSLGTGTGGNQPQHF
TRBV4-3,TRBJ1-2,.,.,TGCGCCAGCAGCCAAGATTCAGAGACTCTCTATGGCTACACCTTC,CASSQDSETLYGYTF
TRBV28,TRBJ2-1,.,.,TGTGCCAGCCTAGGATGGACTGAACGGGGCAATGAGCAGTTCTTC,CASLGWTERGNEQFF
TRBV19,TRBJ1-5,.,TRBD1,TGTGCCAGTAGTATAGAGGGAGGACAGGATCGACAGCCCCAGCATTTT,CASSIEGGQDRQPQHF
TRBV5-1,TRBJ1-4,.,TRBD1,TGCGCCAGCAGCCCGGGACAGTTCAGTGCAACTAATGAAAAACTGTTTTTT,CASSPGQFSATNEKLFF
TRBV9,TRBJ2-1,few,TRBD2,TGTGCCAGCAGCCTCGGACTAGCGGGGTACAATGAGCAGTTCTTC,CASSLGLAGYNEQFF
TRBV6-5,TRBJ1-1,once,.,TGTGCCAGCAGTTACGAGGCCAGGGGATCCACTGAAGCTTTCTTT,CASSYEARGSTEAFF
TRBV6-2/TRBV6-3,TRBJ2-2,.,TRBD1,TGTGCCAGCAGTTATCGAGACTGGACAGGGTGGGCCGGGGAGCTGTTTTTT,CASSYRDWTGWAGELFF
TRBV19,TRBJ2-5,.,TRBD2,TGTGCCAGTAGTACAGGGACTAGCTACCAAGAGACCCAGTACTTC,CASSTGTSYQETQYF
TRBV5-1,TRBJ1-5,.,.,TGCGCCAGCAGCTTGTCAGGGAAGGATCAGCCCCAGCATTTT,CASSLSGKDQPQHF
TRBV19,TRBJ1-2,once,.,TGTGCCAGTAGTGCTTGGCAGGGGAACTATGGCTACACCTTC,CASSAWQGNYGYTF
TRBV6-5,TRBJ2-2,.,.,TGTGCCAGCAGCTTATCCAGGGGAACCGGGGAGCTGTTTTTT,CASSLSRGTGELFF
TRBV6-6,TRBJ1-6,once,.,TGTGCCAGCAGTTACTCGAGGGTAGGAAATTCACCCCTCCACTTT,CASSYSRVGNSPLHF